This TCR beta chain derives from a study of cytomegalovirus exposure and HLA in healthy donors. Produced via immunoSEQ multiplex PCR; TCRdb's table is partial and in-frame only. The sample holds under 250,000 clones, approximately 87% seen once. Findings and limits, study-wide: A classifier reportedly called cytomegalovirus status with high sensitivity and specificity. A few CMV-associated chains proved CMV antigen-specific in vitro.

Comments on this clone: Its antigen is still unknown.

The receptor was isolated from a man younger than 30 in good health and CMV-seronegative. The sample consisted of PBMCs.

The CDR3 coding sequence is TGTGCCAGCAAATCCATGAACACTGAAGCTTTCTTT. Translated, it gives CASKSMNTEAFF. This rearrangement joins TRBV18 to TRBJ1-1; unclear D gene. CDR1 is KGHSH, CDR2 LQKENI, per germline. V shed 8 bases and J shed 0 bases, with 7 bases lying between them. CDR3 size: 12 residues.